These 10 T cell receptor beta chains were all obtained from the same sample, sequenced in a study of shared clonotypes between healthy human individuals. Sequenced by immunoSEQ multiplex PCR; TCRdb stores in-frame clones only, minus some. This table has roughly 720,000 clones, roughly 91% appearing once. The sample consisted of memory CD8+ T cells from PBMCs. Described subset: CD45RO+ cells pooled with CCR7-negative TemRA cells. These receptors were taken from a man between 18 and 29 years old in good health. Some clones in this sample may be carry-over from other donors' samples.

The V call is TRBV6-1, the J call TRBJ1-1, with no clear D. V was cut by 11 bases and J by 6 bases, with 10 bases left in between. The CDR3 contains 10 residues. Germline V CDR1 and CDR2: MNHNS, SASEGT. Here the CDR3 reads CAVGMAEAFF. The CDR3 DNA sequence: TGTGCCGTCGGCATGGCTGAAGCTTTCTTT.

This CDR3 reads CASSQELRTYEQYF. The DNA for the CDR3 is TGCGCCAGCAGCCAAGAACTACGCACCTACGAGCAGTACTTC. The V gene is TRBV4-1, the J gene TRBJ2-7; the D is unclear. V was trimmed by 0 bases and J by 2 bases, leaving 8 bases between them. Germline-derived CDR1 and CDR2 are MGHRA and YSYEKL. The CDR3 totals 14 residues.

The chain carries TRBV7-9 and TRBJ2-7, with TRBD1 matching over 8 bases. Germline assignment: CDR1 SEHNR and CDR2 FQNEAQ (reference sequence). The trim removed 5 bases at V and 2 bases at J, leaving 5 bases unmatched. The CDR3 is made up of 14 amino acids. CDR3 protein: CASSGWTGTYEQYF. In nucleotides, the CDR3 is TGTGCCAGCAGCGGATGGACAGGGACCTACGAGCAGTACTTC. Full variable domain (rest looked up from reference TRBV7-9 and TRBJ2-7): DTGVSQNPRHKITKRGQNVTFRCDPISEHNRLYWYRQTLGQGPEFLTYFQNEAQLEKSRLLSDRFSAERPKGSFSTLEIQRTEQGDSAMYLCASSGWTGTYEQYFGPGTRLTVT.

V is TRBV27 and J is TRBJ2-7; D is perhaps TRBD1 or TRBD2 (5 bases each). This CDR3 region has 14 residues. The V gene lost 6 bases and the J gene lost 3 bases, with 15 bases spanning the gap. The V gene's germline CDR1 is MNHEY and CDR2 SMNVEV (reference sequence). The CDR3 loop is CASSVGWGIYEQYF. The CDR3, as DNA: TGTGCCAGCAGCGTAGGGTGGGGGATCTACGAGCAGTACTTC.

In this sample, this clone turned up a few times. This chain connects TRBV4-1 to TRBJ1-1, with 7 bases lining up with TRBD1. The trim removed 3 bases at V and 4 bases at J, leaving 2 bases unmatched. Germline loops: CDR1 MGHRA, CDR2 YSYEKL. This CDR3 is built from 13 residues. CDR3 bases: TGCGCCAGCAGCCACCACAGGGGCACTGAAGCTTTCTTT. Its translation is CASSHHRGTEAFF.

The chain combines TRBV5-6 with TRBJ2-1; a possible D gene is TRBD1 (6 bases). From germline, CDR1 is SGHDT and CDR2 YYEEEE. V was pared by 2 bases and J by 5 bases, with 14 bases between. The CDR3 extends over 15 amino acids. CDR3 protein: CASSFYPDSNNEQFF. CDR3 coding DNA: TGTGCCAGCAGCTTTTACCCGGACAGTAACAATGAGCAGTTCTTC.

The V call is TRBV11-2, the J call TRBJ2-1; 12 positions agree with TRBD2. From germline, CDR1 is SGHAT and CDR2 FQNNGV. V gave up 2 bases and J gave up 5 bases; unmatched junction bases: 10. The CDR3 contains 18 residues. CDR3 loop: CASSLNPARLAGDNEQFF. The CDR3 bases are TGTGCCAGCAGCTTAAACCCCGCTAGACTAGCGGGAGACAATGAGCAGTTCTTC.

CDR3 loop: CASSPMPGAQETQYF. Here the CDR3 DNA reads TGCGCCAGCAGCCCAATGCCGGGGGCTCAAGAGACCCAGTACTTC. The genes are TRBV5-1 and TRBJ2-5; tentatively, D is TRBD1 or TRBD2 (6 bases each). CDR3 length equals 15 residues. CDR1 and CDR2 (germline): SGHRS, YFSETQ. V was cut by 4 bases and J by 2 bases, with 15 bases left in between.

This clone is a singleton in its sample. The gene calls are TRBV7-3 and TRBJ2-3; 8 nucleotides align to TRBD2. This CDR3 has 17 amino acids. CDR1 and CDR2 from the germline V gene are SGHTA and FQGTGA. V shed 1 base and J 3 bases; nucleotides not matched to a gene: 9. The CDR3 reads CASSLIPGASGTDTQYF. CDR3 DNA: TGTGCCAGCAGCTTAATCCCCGGGGCTAGCGGGACAGATACGCAGTATTTT.

The V and J genes are TRBV30 and TRBJ1-2; D is perhaps TRBD1 (6 bases). CDR1 GTSNPN and CDR2 SVGIG come from the germline V gene (reference sequence). The germline V and J ends were trimmed by 5 bases and 5 bases, with 30 bases remaining between them. This CDR3 is built from 18 residues. The CDR3 loop reads CAWCRRGHQIKVRYGYTF. In nucleotides, the CDR3 is TGTGCCTGGTGTAGACGGGGACACCAAATAAAGGTGAGGTATGGCTACACCTTC.